The clone carrying this T cell receptor beta chain has ten or more counts. These data belong to a study of naive and memory T cell subsets. Ligated cDNA underwent four rounds of PCR with nested alpha and beta constant region primers and SP2. For blood and skin samples, reverse transcription used TCR alpha and beta constant primers. TCRdb reanalysed the 5' RACE reads using MiXCR and keeps one entry per CDR3 protein. The table shows 55,000 to 65,000 distinct CDR3 sequences, with around 8% occurring only once. The germline CDR1 and CDR2 sequences are DFQATT and SNEGSKA (reference sequence). CDR3 length: 13 amino acids. Trimming took 5 bases from V and 4 from J; bases not matched to a gene: 4. The library had UMIs added by 3' ligation of an oligonucleotide to TCR cDNA.

The clonotype originates from a female donor in good health. The chain uses TRBV20-1 and TRBJ2-7; 11 positions agree with TRBD2. The CDR3 spells CSALTSGAYEQYF. As DNA, the CDR3 is TGCAGTGCTCTGACTAGCGGGGCGTACGAGCAGTACTTC.